This is a list of T cell receptor beta chains from one sample in a study of cytomegalovirus exposure and HLA in healthy donors. The assay was immunoSEQ multiplex PCR, and TCRdb's table has in-frame clones only and misses some. The table lists fewer than 200,000 clones, 70% to 80% of them singletons. The sequenced sample consisted of PBMCs. These receptors were obtained from a man aged 30 to 39 in good health and CMV-seronegative. CDR3s include the opening cysteine and the closing phenylalanine or tryptophan. A D gene is named only where the DNA matches it firmly. Size is stated for part of the rows, as once, few or many counts, or as a class when the clone is expanded.

J	D	size	V	CDR3	DNA
TRBJ1-1	TRBD1	NA	TRBV2	CASSADREAFF	TGTGCCAGCAGTGCGGACAGGGAAGCTTTCTTT
TRBJ2-5	TRBD2	NA	TRBV9	CASSVTSGQETQYF	TGTGCCAGCAGCGTAACTAGCGGACAAGAGACCCAGTACTTC
TRBJ2-2	NA	NA	TRBV5-4	CASSPDSGNTGELFF	TGTGCCAGCAGTCCGGACAGCGGGAACACCGGGGAGCTGTTTTTT
TRBJ2-7	NA	NA	TRBV5-1	CASSSILNSGSSREQYF	TGCGCCAGCAGCTCAATACTAAATAGCGGTTCCTCCCGGGAGCAGTACTTC
TRBJ2-5	NA	once	TRBV13	CASSLGRSGETQYF	TGTGCCAGCAGCTTAGGCCGGTCGGGGGAGACCCAGTACTTC
TRBJ2-7	NA	NA	TRBV7-2	CASSRLLYEQYF	TGTGCCAGCAGCCGATTACTCTACGAGCAGTACTTC
TRBJ2-7	TRBD2	NA	TRBV30	CAWSGSGQGTSGFTYEQYF	TGTGCCTGGAGTGGGTCGGGACAGGGGACTAGCGGGTTTACCTACGAGCAGTACTTC
TRBJ1-2	NA	NA	TRBV5-1	CASSLDQGSLRGYTF	TGCGCCAGCAGCTTGGATCAGGGATCTCTTCGAGGCTACACCTTC
TRBJ1-5	TRBD1	NA	TRBV30	CAWSEGTERFSPQHF	TGTGCCTGGAGTGAGGGGACAGAGCGGTTCTCGCCCCAGCATTTT
TRBJ2-2	NA	NA	TRBV5-6	CASSLMRVTGELFF	TGTGCCAGCAGCTTGATGAGGGTCACCGGGGAGCTGTTTTTT
TRBJ1-1	NA	NA	TRBV6-5	CASSYSGERDTEAFF	TGTGCCAGCAGTTACTCCGGGGAGAGGGACACTGAAGCTTTCTTT
TRBJ1-1	NA	NA	TRBV9	CASSARGTGTEAFF	TGTGCCAGCAGCGCGCGGGGAACAGGCACTGAAGCTTTCTTT
TRBJ2-7	NA	NA	TRBV28	CASSEAPPYEQYF	TGTGCCAGCTCCGAGGCACCACCCTACGAGCAGTACTTC
TRBJ2-7	TRBD2	few	TRBV6-5	CASSYFPSGETYEQYF	TGTGCCAGCAGTTACTTCCCTAGCGGGGAAACCTACGAGCAGTACTTC
TRBJ2-1	NA	NA	TRBV11-2	CASSPVRTDEQFF	TGTGCCAGCAGCCCAGTCCGTACCGATGAGCAGTTCTTC
TRBJ1-1	TRBD1	NA	TRBV4-1	CASSQGQGANTEAFF	TGCGCCAGCAGCCAGGGACAGGGGGCGAACACTGAAGCTTTCTTT
TRBJ2-7	TRBD1	NA	TRBV11-2	CASSLDRQGDSYEQYF	TGTGCCAGCAGCTTAGACCGACAGGGGGATAGCTACGAGCAGTACTTC
TRBJ2-7	TRBD2	few	TRBV10-3	CAISAGTSGTYEQYF	TGTGCCATCAGTGCCGGGACTAGCGGGACATACGAGCAGTACTTC
TRBJ1-2	NA	NA	TRBV21-1	CASATDRRYGYTF	TGTGCCAGCGCGACCGACAGGCGCTATGGCTACACCTTC
TRBJ2-7	TRBD2	NA	TRBV5-6	CASSLSPSGGAYYEQYF	TGTGCCAGCAGCTTGTCCCCTAGCGGGGGGGCCTACTACGAGCAGTACTTC
TRBJ2-1	NA	NA	TRBV11-3	CASSLAGVSYNEQFF	TGTGCCAGCAGCTTAGCGGGAGTCTCCTACAATGAGCAGTTCTTC
TRBJ2-1	TRBD2	NA	TRBV7-9	CASSFGTSGSENEQFF	TGTGCCAGCAGCTTCGGGACTAGCGGGAGTGAGAATGAGCAGTTCTTC
TRBJ2-1	NA	NA	TRBV6-6	CASSYGQGGIDEQFF	TGTGCCAGCAGTTACGGGCAGGGAGGTATCGATGAGCAGTTCTTC
TRBJ2-7	NA	NA	TRBV30	CAWSVPELTTYEQYF	TGTGCCTGGAGTGTACCGGAATTAACTACGTACGAGCAGTACTTC
TRBJ1-1	NA	once	TRBV5-6	CASSRNPQAYTEAFF	TGTGCCAGCAGCAGAAACCCACAGGCTTACACTGAAGCTTTCTTT
TRBJ2-2	TRBD1	NA	TRBV5-1	CASSLDRGNTGELFF	TGCGCCAGCAGCCTCGACAGGGGAAACACCGGGGAGCTGTTTTTT
TRBJ2-3	NA	NA	TRBV7-6	CASSRLGRSTDTQYF	TGTGCCAGCAGCCGCCTGGGGCGTAGCACAGATACGCAGTATTTT
TRBJ1-5	NA	NA	TRBV19	CASHSLGAGFNQPQHF	TGTGCCAGCCACAGCCTAGGGGCAGGGTTCAATCAGCCCCAGCATTTT
TRBJ1-1	NA	NA	TRBV6-5	CASSSLGVANEAFF	TGTGCCAGCAGTTCTCTCGGGGTAGCCAATGAAGCTTTCTTT
TRBJ2-7	NA	NA	TRBV18	CASSPSWQNNYEQYF	TGTGCCAGCTCACCATCCTGGCAAAATAACTACGAGCAGTACTTC
TRBJ2-3	TRBD1	once	TRBV5-1	CASSPRGTGGTDTQYF	TGCGCCAGCAGCCCCCGGGGGACAGGGGGCACAGATACGCAGTATTTT
TRBJ1-4	NA	NA	TRBV5-1	CASSLGGSGEKLFF	TGCGCCAGCAGCCTGGGAGGGAGCGGTGAAAAACTGTTTTTT
TRBJ2-1	NA	NA	TRBV19	CASKEDYADEEQFF	TGTGCCAGTAAAGAGGACTACGCCGATGAGGAGCAGTTCTTC